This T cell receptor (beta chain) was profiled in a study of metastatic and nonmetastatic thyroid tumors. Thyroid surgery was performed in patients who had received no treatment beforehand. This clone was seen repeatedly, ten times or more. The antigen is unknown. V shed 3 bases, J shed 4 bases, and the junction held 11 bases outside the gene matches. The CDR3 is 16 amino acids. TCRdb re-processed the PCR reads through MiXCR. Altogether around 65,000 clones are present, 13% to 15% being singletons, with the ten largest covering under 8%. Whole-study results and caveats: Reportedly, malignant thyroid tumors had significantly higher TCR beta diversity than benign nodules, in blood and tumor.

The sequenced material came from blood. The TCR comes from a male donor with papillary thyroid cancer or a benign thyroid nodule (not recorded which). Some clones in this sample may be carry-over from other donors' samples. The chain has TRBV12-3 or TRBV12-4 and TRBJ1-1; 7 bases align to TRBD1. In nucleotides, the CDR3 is TGTGCCAGCAGTTTCATACAGGGGCTGGGAAGCACTGAAGCTTTCTTT. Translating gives CASSFIQGLGSTEAFF.